This TCR beta chain was captured by sequencing in a study of blood T cell repertoires in COVID-19. Germline CDR1 LGHDT, CDR2 YNNKEL (reference sequence). This CDR3 is built from 13 residues. The V and J ends lost 5 bases and 10 bases, in that order; junction bases with no gene match: 5. Libraries were prepared by immunoSEQ multiplex PCR; TCRdb keeps only in-frame clonotypes and omits some of them. The repertoire has 35,000 to 50,000 clones, approximately 70% of them found once; the top ten carry 5.5% to 6.5%. The J gene is TRBJ1-6, the V gene TRBV3-1 (or the pseudogene TRBV3-2); 7 bases align to TRBD1. Sequencing input: peripheral blood. The TCR comes from an elderly man with acute or convalescent COVID-19. The CDR3 loop is CASSADRRSPLHF. The CDR3 DNA reads TGTGCCAGCAGCGCGGACAGGCGGTCACCCCTCCACTTT.